This T cell receptor (beta chain) was documented in a study of blood T cell repertoires in COVID-19 (dated by TCRdb to about 2020). Study-level background: Samples covering the acute and convalescent phases of COVID-19 were provided by collaborators in the United States, Italy and Spain. The prospective study material was composed of cDNA or gDNA derived from T cells, B-cell-depleted T cells, or PBMCs. Deeply sampled blood TCRbeta repertoires from subjects exposed to, actively infected with, or recovered from COVID-19 were included in the dataset. The repertoires were released in a freely available public database meant as a resource for research on the immune response to SARS-CoV-2. The samples were drawn from the first 160 participants of the ongoing ImmuneRACE study and from more than 1,000 subjects provided by 6 global collaborators. Nearly every sample came with metadata listing a de-identified subject ID, COVID-19 status, age in years and sex. HLA class I and class II types, where available, came from metadata supplied by the sample provider rather than from assay-based typing. Here is what the overall study found, with its caveats: The quantity of clinical and demographic metadata differed by source and by participant and was supplied without curation.

Each collaborating institution followed its own protocols to collect whole blood in K2EDTA tubes. For TCRbeta analysis, collaborators shipped samples as frozen whole blood, isolated PBMCs, or DNA extracted from either of those sample types. CDR1 and CDR2 (SGHAT, FQNNGV) derive from the germline V gene. The CDR3, from cysteine to phenylalanine, totals 16 residues. Of the read, only the CDR3 DNA is kept; its 48 bases are in frame from base 1. Relative to germline, V is 4 bases shorter and J is 5 bases shorter, with 19 bases between their ends. This clone was seen more than once but under ten times. The antigen it binds to is not known. Per-base qualities were not stored, and no clone one base away is much larger. TCRbeta CDR3 regions were amplified from genomic DNA by means of the immunoSEQ Assay, a bias-controlled multiplex PCR. Turning to the authors' computational methods: The number of nucleated cells in each sample was estimated from the amplification of reference gene primers within the assay. To quantify the absolute abundance of each unique TCRbeta CDR3 rearrangement, sequence reads were collapsed and filtered. For each sample, productive Simpson clonality was calculated as the square root of Simpson's diversity index over productive rearrangements. Imported from immuneACCESS, the table was reduced by TCRdb to in-frame sequences with V and J called. These copies leave out some clones; in studies compared against another copy, an unresolved V gene accounts for under half, and the cause of the remainder is not known. V, J and clone size reflect that table, while D and trimming were determined from the DNA. The sample has 260,000 or so clones on record, over 75% of them singletons. The ten biggest clones cover approximately 8.8% of the sample.

The sample taken for sequencing was peripheral blood. The clonotype originates from a man younger than 35 with active or convalescent COVID-19. The chain links TRBV11-2 with TRBJ2-3; TRBD1 is a weak D gene call, 6 bases matching. The bases read TGTGCCAGCAGCTGGCCCCCCAGGGGACCCCGAGATACGCAGTATTTT. Translated, it gives CASSWPPRGPRDTQYF. When the CDR3 is completed using the reference TRBV11-2 and TRBJ2-3 genes on either side, the full variable domain is EAGVAQSPRYKIIEKRQSVAFWCNPISGHATLYWYQQILGQGPKLLIQFQNNGVVDDSQLPKDRFSAERLKGVDSTLKIQPAKLEDSAVYLCASSWPPRGPRDTQYFGPGTRLTVL.